This T cell receptor (beta chain) was sequenced in a study of molecular identifiers for immune sequencing clone quantification. Study-wide results and caveats: Spiked Jurkat TCR RNA originating from one cell could reportedly be identified amid more than 800,000 naive cells. Highly expanded clones may be undercounted when identical TCR molecules share barcodes.

Methods described previously were used for bulk TCR libraries, and listed TCR primers were applied. TCRdb analysed the PCR reads with MiXCR anew, one entry per CDR3 protein. The sample lists 70,000 to 90,000 distinct CDR3 sequences; around 23% were seen once. For this clonotype: What it binds is unknown.

As CD8+CD4-CCR7+CD45RA+ cells, naive CD8 T cells were sorted. Germline CDR1 and CDR2: PRHDT and FYEKMQ (reference sequence). V dropped 4 bases and J dropped 5; count of bases not matched to a gene: 6. CDR3 size: 14 residues. This TCR was sampled from a human donor in good health. Some libraries in this study had Jurkat cell RNA spiked in. The sample taken for sequencing was naive CD8+ T cells from blood, with Jurkat cell RNA spiked in. The subset was: FACS-sorted CD8+CD4-CCR7+CD45RA+ naive T cells. V gene TRBV13 combines with J gene TRBJ1-1; the match to TRBD1 covers 8 bases. CDR3 region: CASSSTGGGTEAFF. The CDR3 nucleotides are TGTGCCAGCAGCTCCACAGGGGGGGGGACTGAAGCTTTCTTT.